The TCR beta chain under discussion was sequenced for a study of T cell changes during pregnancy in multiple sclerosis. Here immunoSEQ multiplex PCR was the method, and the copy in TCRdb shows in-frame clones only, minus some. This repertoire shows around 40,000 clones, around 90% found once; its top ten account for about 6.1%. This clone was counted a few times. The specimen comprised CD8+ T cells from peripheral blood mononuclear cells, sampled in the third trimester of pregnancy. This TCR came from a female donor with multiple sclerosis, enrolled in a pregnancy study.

CDR3 DNA: TGTGCCAGCAGTCGTAACACTGAAGCTTTCTTT. The encoded protein is CASSRNTEAFF. The chain joins TRBV28 to TRBJ1-1; D unresolved. V dropped 5 bases and J dropped 2 bases, with 3 bases sitting between them. The CDR3 loop spans 11 amino acids. Germline V gives CDR1 MDHEN, CDR2 SYDVKM.